The clone carrying this T cell receptor (beta chain) was recorded many times. Amplification of TCR beta CDR3 regions was performed using RNA transcripts as template. First-round RT-PCR targeting the TCR CDR3 was performed with the HTBI primer set. TCRdb reprocessed the multiplex PCR reads with MiXCR, giving one entry per CDR3 protein. The table has some 350,000 distinct CDR3 sequences, approximately 14% seen once. The CDR3 is made up of 14 amino acids. V dropped 5 bases and J dropped 2 bases, with 12 bases sitting between them. In germline, CDR1 is MNHNS, CDR2 SASEGT. This sample was taken from a study of T cells in Graves' hyperthyroidism and ophthalmopathy. At the level of the study: Once the initial diagnosis was made, peripheral blood was obtained before any treatment.

Sequenced input: blood. The V gene is TRBV6-1, the J gene TRBJ1-2, with D uncertain. The TCR sequence derives from an older woman with Graves' ophthalmopathy. The CDR3 DNA reads TGTGCCAGCAGTCGAATAACACAAAACTATGGCTACACCTTC. Encoded protein: CASSRITQNYGYTF.